These 4 T cell receptor beta chains were all obtained from the same sample, sequenced in a study of blood T cell repertoires in COVID-19. Assay used: immunoSEQ multiplex PCR; TCRdb lists only in-frame clones, some missing. The top ten hold roughly 20% of the sample, which has about 100,000 clones, around 79% seen once. Sequencing input: peripheral blood. Every receptor here comes from a woman aged 80 or over with active or convalescent COVID-19.

The gene calls are TRBV10-1 and TRBJ2-1; 15 bases are a match to TRBD2. Unmatched junction bases numbered 3, after V lost 7 bases and J lost 8 bases. CDR1 is WNHNN and CDR2 is SYGVQD in the germline V gene (reference sequence). The CDR3 runs 14 residues. The CDR3, as DNA: TGCGCCAGCAACCGGACTAGCGGGAGGGATGAGCAGTTCTTC. Protein sequence: CASNRTSGRDEQFF.

The chain carries TRBV10-2 and TRBJ2-1, with 8 positions matching TRBD2. Looked up from germline, CDR1 is WSHSY and CDR2 is SAAADI. With V trimmed by 3 bases and J by 3 bases, 7 bases remained unmatched. CDR3 length: 16 residues. The CDR3 nucleotides read TGCGCCAGCAGTGAAGGGAGGCTAGCGGGCTACAATGAGCAGTTCTTC. It yields the protein CASSEGRLAGYNEQFF.

The chain joins TRBV4-3 to TRBJ1-5; D might be TRBD1 (6 bases). With 0 bases removed from V and 7 bases from J, the gap between germline ends came to 13 bases. Germline V lookup: CDR1 LGHNA, CDR2 YSLEER. CDR3 length: 15 residues. Written as DNA, the CDR3 is TGCGCCAGCAGCCAAGAGAGGGGCAGGGGACAGCCCCAGCATTTT. Translation gives CASSQERGRGQPQHF.

Worth noting for this clone: The junction shows a germline mismatch at one end, possibly a read error. The CDR3 loop reads CASSRDRGNSGELFF. As DNA, the CDR3 is TGTGCCAGCAGCCGTGACAGGGGTAACTCCGGGGAGCTGTTTTTT. The rearrangement uses TRBV5-1 and TRBJ2-2; the match to TRBD1 covers 8 bases. The CDR3 is made up of 15 amino acids. Germline CDR1 and CDR2: SGHRS and YFSETQ.